Described below is a single TCR delta chain sequence and its context. This clone was seen a handful of times. What this receptor recognizes is not known. A far larger clone is one nucleotide away, so this likely arose from a read error. cDNA was made by template-switch reverse transcription with TRGC- and TRDC-specific primers in one tube, using SuperScript II. The TRGC primer was designed so that it would bind both of the constant genes TRGC1 and TRGC2. The KAPA Real-Time Library Amplification Kit was used for TRG and TRD amplification, and AMPure XP bead purification was performed between steps. Index PCR with the Nextera XT Index Kit was used to attach Illumina sequencing adapters. TRG and TRD amplicons were sequenced on an Illumina MiSeq with the V2 300 kit, giving 150 bp paired-end reads. In the source study's methods: Read quality was checked with FastQC version 0.11.8 before further analysis. Reads were mapped to GenBank TRG or TRD reference genes, and MiXCR version 3.0.3 was used to assemble CDR3 sequences. Default MiXCR settings were used with one exception: TRDD gene segments were assembled from 3 consecutive nucleotides instead of 5. N additions, CDR3 length, J segment length and clonotype sharing between samples were computed with VDJtools version 1.2.1. CDR3 sequences that were out of frame or contained stop codons were left out of the analysis. The overlap of infant repertoires with previously published Vgamma9Vdelta2 repertoires from fetal, cord blood and adult blood was compared. The public reads were reprocessed by TCRdb using CATT, and rows of matching DNA were later combined. The authors' filters were not applied to this entry. The sample yields 700 to 900 delta-chain clones; under 65% were counted once. Roughly 31% of the sample is in the top ten clones.

The same treatment, using spiramycin and/or pyrimethamine plus sulfadiazine plus folinic acid, was given to mothers of both infected and uninfected infants. All infants, both infected and uninfected, were delivered at term after more than 37 weeks of gestation. Around 950 uL of blood was processed into PBMCs by Lymphoprep gradient centrifugation, then cryopreserved in liquid nitrogen and shipped to Belgium. After thawing, PBMCs were labeled with Zombie NIR viability dye and stained with CD3, TCR gammadelta, Vgamma9 and Vdelta2 antibodies. Sorting of CD3+ TCRgammadelta+ T cells was performed on a FACSAria III, reaching a mean purity of almost 99%. For each sample, RNA was extracted from approximately 9,600 sorted gammadelta T cells with the RNeasy Micro Kit. Each infant was born to a mother who had been enrolled with a primary T. gondii infection during pregnancy. Infant peripheral blood was collected at an outpatient microbiology and virology center in Pavia, Italy.

This sample was taken from a study of Vγ9Vδ2 T cells in congenital toxoplasmosis (dated by TCRdb to the early 2020s). Study-wide context: The diagnosis of congenital toxoplasmosis relied on IgG, IgM and IgA serology, Western blot and an in-house interferon-gamma release assay. In this study, researchers looked at the gamma and delta chain CDR3 repertoires of sorted blood gammadelta T cells, comparing infants congenitally infected with T. gondii against uninfected infants. Repertoire sequencing was done on samples from infants at 2 months after birth and at 1 year of age. At 2 months, TCR sequencing included roughly five infected and more than nine uninfected infants, and at 1 year it included 3 infected and 4 uninfected infants.

Paper-wide results and their limitations: Two months was the earliest age with enough suitable sample material for TCR repertoire analysis, so newborn repertoires were not sequenced. Germline-encoded fetal-type TRDV2 CDR3 sequences seemed more prevalent in infected than uninfected roughly 2-month-old infants, suggesting an in utero expansion footprint. Repertoire differences between infected and uninfected infants were less clear at 1 year of age than at 2 months. Both infected and uninfected infants showed high prevalence of a public TRGV9 clonotype. At 2 months, infected infants appeared to have fewer N additions in TRGV9 and TRDV2 CDR3s than uninfected infants, particularly in TRDV2-TRDJ1 sequences.

The CDR3 contains 16 residues, cysteine and phenylalanine counted. CDR3 DNA only is kept here, 48 bases in frame from base 1. Unmatched junction bases come to 9, with V trimmed by 3 bases and J by 0 bases. Sequences GEAIGNYY (CDR1) and EKD (CDR2) are obtained from the germline V gene. The sample consisted of gamma-delta T cells from blood. This sequence was found in a child younger than 10 born to a mother with Toxoplasma gondii infection during pregnancy, either congenitally infected or uninfected (not recorded which). This receptor chain uses TRDV2 and TRDJ1; 7 nucleotides in the junction match TRDD3. Germline matching of the DNA provided the J gene here, since TCRdb leaves it blank. The nucleotide sequence reads as follows: TGTGCCTGTGACTTTGGGGGAACACCGTACACCGATAAACTCATCTTT. Its protein is CACDFGGTPYTDKLIF.